The 10 T cell receptor beta chains reported below all come from one sample, sequenced in a study of blood T cell repertoires in COVID-19. Clones were read by immunoSEQ multiplex PCR, and TCRdb kept only the in-frame ones, dropping some. Of tens of thousands of clones listed, more than 90% are singletons. Sample: peripheral blood. These receptors came from a man in his fifties or sixties with acute or convalescent COVID-19.

The CDR3 spells CASSPTTVGVGKNIQYF. The CDR3 DNA reads TGTGCCAGCAGCCCAACCACCGTAGGGGTTGGCAAAAACATTCAGTACTTC. V and J are TRBV27 and TRBJ2-4; D is possibly TRBD1 (5 bases). Germline loops: CDR1 MNHEY, CDR2 SMNVEV (reference sequence). The CDR3 is 17 residues long. V lost 6 bases, J lost 3 bases, and 21 bases lay in between.

This chain connects TRBV7-3 to TRBJ2-1, with D perhaps TRBD2 (5 bases). V was trimmed by 5 bases and J by 9 bases, leaving 17 bases between them. The CDR3 contains 14 residues. Germline V CDR1 and CDR2: SGHTA, FQGTGA. CDR3 nucleotides: TGTGCCAGCAGCCAATTGAGTAGGGCGGGTGAGCAGTTCTTC. Protein: CASSQLSRAGEQFF.

V gene TRBV3-1 (or the pseudogene TRBV3-2) combines with J gene TRBJ2-1; TRBD2 agrees at 8 bases. V shed 3 bases and J 14 bases; nucleotides not matched to a gene: 15. The CDR3 spans 15 residues. Germline V gene lookup returns CDR1 LGHDT and CDR2 YNNKEL (reference sequence). The CDR3 loop reads CASSQIRASGRLEFF. The DNA for the CDR3 is TGTGCCAGCAGCCAGATCAGGGCTAGCGGGCGGCTGGAGTTCTTC.

The V call is TRBV10-3, the J call TRBJ1-6; D may be TRBD1 (5 bases). Deletions cut 3 bases from V and 8 bases from J, with 14 bases between. The CDR3 loop spans 15 amino acids. Germline loops: CDR1 ENHRY, CDR2 SYGVKD. The CDR3 DNA reads TGTGCCATCAGTGATACCCGGGGGGAGGATTCACCCCTCCACTTT. Amino acid sequence: CAISDTRGEDSPLHF.

The chain links TRBV5-6 to TRBJ1-2, with a weak D call TRBD1 (6 bases). The CDR3 is 11 residues long. Between the trimmed V and J ends, which lost 2 bases and 8 bases, there was a span of 7 bases. Germline V gene data show CDR1 as SGHDT and CDR2 as YYEEEE. CDR3 bases: TGTGCCAGCAGCTTTACAGGGGGCTACACCTTC. This sequence encodes CASSFTGGYTF.

This chain links TRBV30 with TRBJ2-1; 11 nucleotides line up with TRBD2. From germline, CDR1 is GTSNPN and CDR2 SVGIG (reference sequence). V shed 3 bases, J shed 7 bases, and the junction held 5 bases outside the gene matches. This CDR3 has 14 amino acids. The CDR3 region is CAWRLAGVRNEQFF. The CDR3 bases are TGTGCCTGGAGACTAGCGGGAGTCAGAAATGAGCAGTTCTTC.

This chain connects TRBV5-1 to TRBJ1-4, with a possible D match to TRBD1 (6 bases). This CDR3 region has 15 residues. The V gene's germline CDR1 is SGHRS and CDR2 YFSETQ. The V end was cut by 3 bases, the J end by 7 bases, with 16 bases between. CDR3 in DNA: TGCGCCAGCAGCTCTCACGGGACATGGGGTGAAAAACTGTTTTTT. Translation gives CASSSHGTWGEKLFF.

This sequence joins TRBV28 and TRBJ1-5, with 7 bases identical to TRBD1. CDR3 length: 16 residues. V was clipped by 5 bases and J by 3 bases; unmatched bases: 10. In germline, CDR1 is MDHEN, CDR2 SYDVKM. The CDR3 region has the DNA TGTGCCAGCAGTCCGCGGAAAGGGGGCTCCAATCAGCCCCAGCATTTT. This encodes CASSPRKGGSNQPQHF.

This chain joins TRBV10-3 and TRBJ2-3, with no clear D. Trimming removed 0 bases at V and 2 bases at J, with 6 bases between. The CDR3 runs to 14 residues. CDR1 is ENHRY, CDR2 SYGVKD, per germline. The CDR3: CAISESGNTDTQYF. For the CDR3, the DNA is TGTGCCATCAGTGAGTCGGGCAACACAGATACGCAGTATTTT.

The rearrangement links TRBV5-4 to TRBJ1-1, with a tentative D call TRBD1 (6 bases). Germline V gene lookup returns CDR1 SGHNT and CDR2 YYREEE (reference sequence). The length of the CDR3 is 13 residues. V dropped 7 bases and J dropped 6 bases, with 16 bases sitting between them. Written as DNA, the CDR3 is TGTGCCAGCGAGCTTCAGGGGTACGCTGAAGCTTTCTTT. It encodes CASELQGYAEAFF.